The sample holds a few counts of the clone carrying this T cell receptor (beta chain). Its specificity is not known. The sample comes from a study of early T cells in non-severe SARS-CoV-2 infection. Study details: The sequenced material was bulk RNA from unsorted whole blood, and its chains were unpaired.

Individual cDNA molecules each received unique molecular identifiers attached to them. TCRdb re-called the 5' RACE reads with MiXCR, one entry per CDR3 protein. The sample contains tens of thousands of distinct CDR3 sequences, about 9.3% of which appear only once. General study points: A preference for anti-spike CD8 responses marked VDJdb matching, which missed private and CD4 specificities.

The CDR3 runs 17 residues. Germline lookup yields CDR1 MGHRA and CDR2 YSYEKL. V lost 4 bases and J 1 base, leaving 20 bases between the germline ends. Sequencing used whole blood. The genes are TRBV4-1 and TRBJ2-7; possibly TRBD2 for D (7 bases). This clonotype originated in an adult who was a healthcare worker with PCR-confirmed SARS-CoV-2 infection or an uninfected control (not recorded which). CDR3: CASSPAGGGRDSYEQYF. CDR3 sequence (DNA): TGCGCCAGCAGCCCGGCTGGGGGCGGGAGAGATTCCTACGAGCAGTACTTC.